These 9 T cell receptor beta chains originate from one sample sequenced in a study of CD8+ T cells in alopecia areata. Alopecia areata patients provided lesional scalp punch biopsies and peripheral blood. Sequencing relied on a cDNA template that was reverse transcribed from extracted RNA. Sequenced by immunoSEQ multiplex PCR; TCRdb stores in-frame clones only, minus some. Of fewer than 7,500 clones in the sample, roughly 67% were seen once. The input for sequencing was skin, taken at week 0. Receptor source: a human donor with alopecia areata.

V and J are TRBV7-2 and TRBJ1-5; 9 bases map to TRBD1. The CDR3 is 17 amino acids. Unmatched junction bases numbered 9, after V lost 2 bases and J lost 4 bases. Looked up from germline, CDR1 is SGHTA and CDR2 is FQGNSA. The CDR3, as DNA: TGTGCCAGCAGCTTAATCGGACAGGGGTTAGGGAATCAGCCCCAGCATTTT. Protein sequence: CASSLIGQGLGNQPQHF.

The V call is TRBV5-5, the J call TRBJ2-5; 8 bases fit TRBD2. Germline V CDR1 and CDR2: SGHKS, YYEKEE (reference sequence). Germline trimming cut 2 bases from V and 5 bases from J; bases unmatched to any gene: 8. CDR3 length: 15 amino acids. The CDR3 nucleotides read TGTGCCAGCAGCTTCCCGTCGGCTAGCGGGGAGACCCAGTACTTC. Protein: CASSFPSASGETQYF. Drawing the rest from reference TRBV5-5 and TRBJ2-5, the complete variable domain is DAGVTQSPTHLIKTRGQQVTLRCSPISGHKSVSWYQQVLGQGPQFIFQYYEKEERGRGNFPDRFSARQFPNYSSELNVNALLLGDSALYLCASSFPSASGETQYFGPGTRLLVL.

CDR3 DNA sequence: TGTGCCAGCAGCTTTAGGTGGGGAGAGACCCAGTACTTC. Residues: CASSFRWGETQYF. This sequence joins TRBV7-2 and TRBJ2-5; D gene unclear. Trimming took off 3 bases at V and 4 bases at J, with 9 bases between the two ends. CDR3 length: 13 residues. Germline V gene sequence: CDR1 SGHTA, CDR2 FQGNSA. The whole variable domain, remainder taken from reference TRBV7-2 and TRBJ2-5, is GAGVSQSPSNKVTEKGKDVELRCDPISGHTALYWYRQSLGQGLEFLIYFQGNSAPDKSGLPSDRFSAERTGGSVSTLTIQRTQQEDSAVYLCASSFRWGETQYFGPGTRLLVL.

The chain uses TRBV11-2 and TRBJ1-2; a possible D gene is TRBD1 (5 bases). CDR3 size: 14 residues. V gave up 3 bases and J gave up 2 bases, with 10 bases separating them. The germline CDR1 and CDR2 sequences are SGHAT and FQNNGV. CDR3 DNA: TGTGCCAGCAGCTTCAGGGCTCCGAACTATGGCTACACCTTC. This sequence encodes CASSFRAPNYGYTF. The full variable domain, its missing parts supplied by reference TRBV11-2 and TRBJ1-2, is EAGVAQSPRYKIIEKRQSVAFWCNPISGHATLYWYQQILGQGPKLLIQFQNNGVVDDSQLPKDRFSAERLKGVDSTLKIQPAKLEDSAVYLCASSFRAPNYGYTFGSGTRLTVV.

The rearrangement links TRBV11-3 to TRBJ1-1; TRBD1 might be the D (6 bases). Germline V CDR1 and CDR2: SGHNT, YENEEA. This CDR3 is 15 amino acids long. Trimming took 5 bases from V and 1 from J, leaving 14 bases between them. The CDR3 nucleotides are TGTGCCAGCAGCCTGTCCGGCAGGGGGAACACTGAAGCTTTCTTT. It is translated as CASSLSGRGNTEAFF.

The rearrangement joins TRBV6-9 to TRBJ2-2; D not resolved. Trimming removed 4 bases at V and 7 bases at J, with 7 bases between. Per germline, CDR1 MNHGY and CDR2 SVAAGI. This CDR3 is 12 amino acids long. The CDR3 DNA reads as TGTGCCAGCAGTTTAGTGGACGGGGAGCTGTTTTTT. Amino acids: CASSLVDGELFF.

The chain uses TRBV10-2 and TRBJ2-5; 10 bases line up with TRBD1. TRBJ2-7 matches the DNA end more closely, so the J call is doubtful. Germline CDR1 WSHSY, CDR2 SAAADI. The CDR3 contains 14 residues. This CDR3 reads CASSVGQGVYEQYF. Here the CDR3 DNA reads TGCGCCAGCAGTGTTGGACAGGGGGTCTACGAGCAGTACTTC.

The chain is built from TRBV7-9 and TRBJ2-7; 11 positions match TRBD1. With V trimmed by 5 bases and J by 7 bases, 10 bases remained unmatched. Germline V gene data show CDR1 as SEHNR and CDR2 as FQNEAQ (reference sequence). This CDR3 comprises 15 residues. CDR3 protein: CASSKRRDRGDEQYF. The CDR3 coding sequence is TGTGCCAGCAGCAAACGTAGGGACAGGGGGGATGAGCAGTACTTC.

V and J are TRBV27 and TRBJ2-7; 7 nucleotides align to TRBD1. Germline trimming cut 6 bases from V and 5 bases from J; bases unmatched to any gene: 13. CDR1 and CDR2 (germline): MNHEY, SMNVEV (reference sequence). The CDR3 has 15 residues. The CDR3 bases are TGTGCCAGCAGCCCGACAGGGTTGAGGGTCAACGAGCAGTACTTC. This codes for CASSPTGLRVNEQYF.